The 19 T cell receptor beta chains below come from one sample, sequenced in a study of blood T cell repertoires in COVID-19. Repertoires were generated with immunoSEQ multiplex PCR, while TCRdb's copy carries only in-frame clones and drops some. The sample yields about 280,000 clones, around 90% seen once. Source material: peripheral blood. These receptors all stem from a woman in her thirties or forties who had recovered from COVID-19.

As concerns this clone: Other DNA variants within this sample encode the same CDR3. This CDR3 is CASTRDRANTEAFF. For the CDR3, the DNA is TGTGCCAGCACTAGGGACAGGGCGAACACTGAAGCTTTCTTT. The chain is built from TRBV6-5 and TRBJ1-1; 9 bases fit TRBD1. Germline assignment: CDR1 MNHEY and CDR2 SVGAGI. The V and J ends lost 7 bases and 1 base, in that order; junction bases with no gene match: 4. The CDR3 contains 14 residues.

DNA for the CDR3: TGTGCCAGCAGCGTAGATCCCCACAACAATGAGCAGTTCTTC. It is translated as CASSVDPHNNEQFF. The rearrangement uses TRBV9 and TRBJ2-1; unclear D gene. The CDR3 loop spans 14 amino acids. CDR1 is SGDLS, CDR2 YYNGEE, per germline. The germline V and J ends were trimmed by 0 bases and 5 bases, with 9 bases remaining between them. The whole variable domain, remainder taken from reference TRBV9 and TRBJ2-1, is DSGVTQTPKHLITATGQRVTLRCSPRSGDLSVYWYQQSLDQGLQFLIQYYNGEERAKGNILERFSAQQFPDLHSELNLSSLELGDSALYFCASSVDPHNNEQFFGPGTRLTVL.

CDR3 protein: CSVEGLGDYEQYF. The CDR3, as DNA: TGCAGCGTTGAGGGACTAGGGGATTACGAGCAGTACTTC. The chain couples TRBV29-1 to TRBJ2-7; 8 bases fit TRBD2. The CDR3 loop spans 13 amino acids. V lost 3 bases and J lost 4; bases outside the gene matches: 5. In germline, CDR1 is SQVTM, CDR2 ANQGSEA.

The V gene is TRBV10-3, the J gene TRBJ2-7, with D maybe TRBD1 (6 bases). This CDR3 region has 13 residues. Trimming cost V 6 bases and J 2 bases, with 11 bases left between them. CDR1 ENHRY and CDR2 SYGVKD come from the germline V gene. The CDR3 spells CAIRGASTYEQYF. CDR3 DNA: TGTGCCATCAGGGGGGCTAGCACCTACGAGCAGTACTTC.

In its sample, this clone was seen a few times. The chain couples TRBV27 to TRBJ2-7; TRBD2 aligns across 7 bases. Looked up from germline, CDR1 is MNHEY and CDR2 is SMNVEV (reference sequence). The V segment lost 1 base and the J segment 5 bases; nucleotides outside the gene matches: 14. CDR3 length: 17 residues. The CDR3 sequence is CASSLYGGRGERDEQYF. The CDR3 region has the DNA TGTGCCAGCAGTTTATATGGGGGTCGGGGGGAACGGGACGAGCAGTACTTC.

Points on this clone: An end of the junction does not agree with germline; a read error may underlie this. This chain connects TRBV11-1 to TRBJ1-6; a weak D match, TRBD1 (6 bases). CDR3 length: 15 amino acids. Germline CDR1 is SGHAT and CDR2 is FQDESV (reference sequence). CDR3 nucleotides: TGTGTCAGCAGCCTACAGGACAGTCTGGATTCACCCCTCCACTTT. It translates to CVSSLQDSLDSPLHF.

This clone was seen only once. CDR3 region: CASSHPGDMNSPLHF. The CDR3 DNA reads as TGTGCCAGCAGCCACCCCGGGGACATGAATTCACCCCTCCACTTT. This sequence joins TRBV3-1 (or the pseudogene TRBV3-2) and TRBJ1-6, with D maybe TRBD1 (6 bases). CDR3 length: 15 amino acids. Trimming took 3 bases from V and 7 from J, leaving 13 bases between them. Germline V lookup: CDR1 LGHDT, CDR2 YNNKEL (reference sequence).

The chain carries TRBV10-1 and TRBJ2-7; 8 bases are shared with TRBD1. Per germline, CDR1 WNHNN and CDR2 SYGVQD (reference sequence). The CDR3 sequence is 16 residues long. V trimming: 7 bases; J trimming: 0 bases; junction bases outside the gene matches: 11. In DNA, the CDR3 is TGCGCCAGCATGGGACAGGACCCTGGAGACTCCTACGAGCAGTACTTC. Encoded protein: CASMGQDPGDSYEQYF.

Of note for this clone: Other nucleotide sequences from this sample produce the same CDR3. The V gene is TRBV6-4, the J gene TRBJ2-1; 9 positions match TRBD1. With 3 bases clipped from V and 0 bases from J, the junction kept 0 bases outside the gene matches. This CDR3 region has 15 residues. The germline V gene encodes CDR1 MRHNA and CDR2 SNTAGT. In nucleotides, the CDR3 is TGTGCCAGCAGTGAGACAGGGGGCTCCTACAATGAGCAGTTCTTC. Its protein product is CASSETGGSYNEQFF.

The gene calls are TRBV20-1 and TRBJ2-7, with TRBD2 identical over 7 bases. Looked up from germline, CDR1 is DFQATT and CDR2 is SNEGSKA (reference sequence). CDR3 length equals 11 residues. V lost 5 bases, J lost 5 bases, and 3 bases stayed unmatched. CDR3 sequence (DNA): TGCAGTGCTTGGCGGGAGAACGAGCAGTACTTC. This sequence encodes CSAWRENEQYF.

On this clone: Other DNA sequences in this sample translate to the same CDR3. CDR3 coding DNA: TGTGCCAGCAGCCCCCGCCTAGCGGGTGCCTACAATGAGCAGTTCTTC. Amino acid sequence: CASSPRLAGAYNEQFF. The V gene is TRBV9, the J gene TRBJ2-1; 8 bases line up with TRBD2. Germline V gene sequence: CDR1 SGDLS, CDR2 YYNGEE. The CDR3 has 16 residues. With 4 bases clipped from V and 2 bases from J, the junction kept 8 bases outside the gene matches.

The chain is built from TRBV7-8 and TRBJ2-3, with D maybe TRBD2 (5 bases). The V gene lost 5 bases and the J gene lost 1 base, with 10 bases spanning the gap. Germline lookup yields CDR1 SGHVS and CDR2 FQNEAQ. The CDR3 runs to 14 residues. CDR3 in amino acids: CASSRAGGTDTQYF. CDR3 DNA: TGTGCCAGCAGCCGGGCGGGCGGCACAGATACGCAGTATTTT. The entire variable domain, with the rest obtained from reference TRBV7-8 and TRBJ2-3, is as follows: GAGVSQSPRYKVAKRGQDVALRCDPISGHVSLFWYQQALGQGPEFLTYFQNEAQLDKSGLPSDRFFAERPEGSVSTLKIQRTQQEDSAVYLCASSRAGGTDTQYFGPGTRLTVL.

V gene TRBV7-9 combines with J gene TRBJ2-1; 7 bases are shared with TRBD2. CDR3 length: 15 residues. Germline CDR1 SEHNR, CDR2 FQNEAQ (reference sequence). Trimming at V came to 7 bases and at J to 4 bases, leaving 10 bases not matched to a gene. The CDR3 loop is CASTPGGSGYNEQFF. CDR3 sequence (DNA): TGTGCCAGCACCCCTGGCGGGAGTGGGTACAATGAGCAGTTCTTC.

The chain combines TRBV5-1 with TRBJ1-2, with 7 bases lining up with TRBD1. Germline-derived CDR1 and CDR2 are SGHRS and YFSETQ. The trim removed 4 bases at V and 4 bases at J, leaving 13 bases unmatched. The CDR3 totals 16 residues. The CDR3 is CASSSEGAGTIYGYTF. The CDR3 nucleotides are TGCGCCAGCAGCAGTGAGGGGGCAGGTACGATCTATGGCTACACCTTC.

This rearrangement joins TRBV30 to TRBJ1-1; D not certain. CDR3 size: 13 residues. Germline V gene sequence: CDR1 GTSNPN, CDR2 SVGIG (reference sequence). V was pared by 4 bases and J by 10 bases, with 19 bases between. CDR3 nucleotides: TGTGCCTGGACCTTATCTCCCCCTGGCGGAGCTTTCTTT. Translated, it gives CAWTLSPPGGAFF.

The rearrangement links TRBV2 to TRBJ1-4; the match to TRBD1 covers 9 bases. V gave up 5 bases and J gave up 7 bases; unmatched junction bases: 5. Looked up from germline, CDR1 is SNHLY and CDR2 is FYNNEI. This CDR3 comprises 14 residues. The CDR3 is CASSKGQGGEKLFF. In DNA, the CDR3 is TGTGCCAGCAGTAAGGGACAGGGCGGTGAAAAACTGTTTTTT. Full variable domain (missing parts from reference TRBV2 and TRBJ1-4): EPEVTQTPSHQVTQMGQEVILRCVPISNHLYFYWYRQILGQKVEFLVSFYNNEISEKSEIFDDQFSVERPDGSNFTLKIRSTKLEDSAMYFCASSKGQGGEKLFFGSGTQLSVL.

This chain links TRBV5-1 with TRBJ2-7; 9 bases align to TRBD1. Germline-derived CDR1 and CDR2 are SGHRS and YFSETQ. V lost 4 bases, J lost 1 base, and 15 bases stayed unmatched. The CDR3 is 18 amino acids. The CDR3 coding sequence is TGCGCCAGCAGCCCAAGTACCGGGACAGGGTACACATCCTACGAGCAGTACTTC. Encoded protein: CASSPSTGTGYTSYEQYF.

The chain links TRBV19 to TRBJ2-2, with TRBD2 matching 13 bases. With V trimmed by 5 bases and J by 4 bases, 7 bases remained unmatched. Germline CDR1 reads LNHDA; CDR2 reads SQIVND (reference sequence). The CDR3 is 17 residues long. The CDR3 spells CASSLWTSGSGTGELFF. DNA of the CDR3: TGTGCCAGTAGTCTATGGACTAGCGGGAGCGGCACCGGGGAGCTGTTTTTT.

The V gene is TRBV6-6, the J gene TRBJ2-7, with 7 bases identical to TRBD2. The germline V gene has CDR1 MNHNY and CDR2 SVGAGI (reference sequence). The CDR3 contains 14 residues. Trimming removed 4 bases from V and 2 bases from J; junction bases left unmatched: 5. CDR3 residues: CASSSSGTTYEQYF. The DNA of the CDR3 is TGTGCCAGCAGTTCCTCCGGGACTACCTACGAGCAGTACTTC.